This is a list of T cell receptor beta chains from one sample in a study of T and B cells in COVID-19 patients. TCRdb passed the multiplex PCR reads through MiXCR, listing each CDR3 protein once. The sample contains tens of thousands of distinct CDR3 sequences, roughly 27% of which appear only once. Sequences were obtained from blood. The receptors derive from a human donor who had recovered from COVID-19. Each CDR3 is given with its conserved first and last residue. The D gene is left open where the match is weak. Expanded clones are given a class, and other clones once, few, many or no size at all.

CASSYSTPAATGNTIYF,TGTGCCAGCAGTTACTCGACCCCGGCGGCCACTGGAAACACCATATATTTT,TRBV6-5,TRBJ1-3,-,-
CAIRGDRVHGYTF,TGTGCCATCAGGGGGGACAGGGTACATGGCTACACCTTC,TRBV10-3,TRBJ1-2,-,TRBD1
CASSLSPLTDTQYF,TGTGCCAGCAGTTTAAGTCCCCTGACAGATACGCAGTATTTT,TRBV12-3/TRBV12-4,TRBJ2-3,few,-
CASSPQPSGANVLTF,TGTGCCAGCAGTCCGCAGCCCTCTGGGGCCAACGTCCTGACTTTC,TRBV6-5,TRBJ2-6,many,-
CASSLTGNTEAFF,TGTGCCAGCAGCTTGACAGGGAACACTGAAGCTTTCTTT,TRBV6-6,TRBJ1-1,-,-
CASTLTGDNSPLHF,TGTGCCAGCACCCTTACAGGAGATAATTCACCCCTCCACTTT,TRBV6-5,TRBJ1-6,-,-
CASSVPDRDSGELFF,TGTGCCAGCAGTGTCCCCGACAGGGATTCCGGGGAGCTGTTTTTT,TRBV6-5,TRBJ2-2,few,TRBD1
CASTMGGGDYGYTF,TGTGCCAGTACTATGGGGGGAGGGGACTATGGCTACACCTTC,TRBV19,TRBJ1-2,-,-
CSARPFGGGDTEAFF,TGCAGTGCTAGACCCTTTGGGGGGGGGGACACTGAAGCTTTCTTT,TRBV20-1,TRBJ1-1,few,-
CASSSGRKGETYGYTF,TGTGCCAGCAGCTCCGGTCGGAAGGGCGAGACCTATGGCTACACCTTC,TRBV5-6,TRBJ1-2,-,-
CASSRRGTDTQYF,TGTGCCAGCAGTCGAAGGGGTACAGATACGCAGTATTTT,TRBV6-5,TRBJ2-3,medium-sized,-
CASSPIGGEGRNTQYF,TGTGCCAGCAGCCCTATCGGGGGGGAGGGCCGGAATACGCAGTATTTT,TRBV11-1,TRBJ2-3,-,TRBD2
CASSSGQGNEQFF,TGTGCCAGCTCTTCTGGACAGGGGAATGAGCAGTTCTTC,TRBV18,TRBJ2-1,-,TRBD1
CAWSDDLNTEAFF,TGTGCCTGGAGTGACGACTTGAACACTGAAGCTTTCTTT,TRBV30,TRBJ1-1,few,-
CASSFTPRGDEQYF,TGTGCCAGCAGTTTTACCCCCCGGGGGGACGAGCAGTACTTC,TRBV27,TRBJ2-7,few,TRBD2
CASSYLGGQETQYF,TGTGCCAGCAGCTACCTCGGAGGCCAAGAGACCCAGTACTTC,TRBV7-6,TRBJ2-5,-,-
CASSADGANYGYTF,TGTGCCAGCAGTGCCGACGGAGCTAACTATGGCTACACCTTC,TRBV6-5,TRBJ1-2,-,-
CASSEIGPSNQPQHF,TGTGCCAGCAGTGAAATCGGACCCAGCAATCAGCCCCAGCATTTT,TRBV6-1,TRBJ1-5,few,-
CASSIDRGATNEKLFF,TGTGCCAGTAGTATAGATCGCGGGGCCACTAATGAAAAACTGTTTTTT,TRBV19,TRBJ1-4,-,-
CASRPGTSGLETQYF,TGTGCCAGCAGACCCGGGACTAGCGGGTTAGAGACCCAGTACTTC,TRBV6-5,TRBJ2-5,-,TRBD2
CASSLSSGSSYEQFF,TGTGCCAGCAGTTTATCTAGCGGGAGCTCCTACGAGCAGTTCTTC,TRBV27,TRBJ2-1,-,TRBD2
CASSPQGSRAFF,TGTGCCAGCAGTCCTCAGGGTAGTAGGGCTTTCTTT,TRBV12-3/TRBV12-4,TRBJ1-1,few,-
CASSLGVPLAGVSETQYF,TGTGCCAGCAGCTTAGGTGTCCCTCTAGCGGGAGTATCTGAGACCCAGTACTTC,TRBV7-7,TRBJ2-5,few,TRBD2
CASSYSTGLAATDTQYF,TGTGCCAGCAGTTACTCAACGGGACTAGCGGCCACAGATACGCAGTATTTT,TRBV6-5,TRBJ2-3,few,TRBD2
CASSSTSGVDGELFF,TGTGCCAGCAGCTCCACTAGCGGGGTAGACGGGGAGCTGTTTTTT,TRBV13,TRBJ2-2,-,TRBD2
CASSLPDVPSVTDTQYF,TGTGCCAGCTCACTACCGGACGTTCCCAGCGTCACAGATACGCAGTATTTT,TRBV18,TRBJ2-3,many,-